This T cell receptor beta chain was sequenced in a study of blood T cell repertoires in COVID-19. Overall study: Acute and convalescent COVID-19 specimens originated in the United States, Italy and Spain.

CDR3 size: 16 residues. Trimming took 3 bases from V and 5 from J; bases not matched to a gene: 6. Germline CDR1 reads KGHDR; CDR2 reads SFDVKD. Only in-frame clones appear in the TCRdb table, and some are missing; sequencing was by immunoSEQ multiplex PCR. The sample includes roughly 160,000 clones, around nine tenths of them seen just once. Sequencing was carried out using peripheral blood. The chain joins TRBV24-1 to TRBJ2-3; 11 nucleotides agree with TRBD2. The receptor was isolated from a man between 60 and 75 years old with COVID-19, enrolled during active disease. The CDR3 sequence is CATSDPTSGKEDTQYF. CDR3 coding DNA: TGTGCCACCAGTGATCCGACTAGCGGGAAGGAAGATACGCAGTATTTT.